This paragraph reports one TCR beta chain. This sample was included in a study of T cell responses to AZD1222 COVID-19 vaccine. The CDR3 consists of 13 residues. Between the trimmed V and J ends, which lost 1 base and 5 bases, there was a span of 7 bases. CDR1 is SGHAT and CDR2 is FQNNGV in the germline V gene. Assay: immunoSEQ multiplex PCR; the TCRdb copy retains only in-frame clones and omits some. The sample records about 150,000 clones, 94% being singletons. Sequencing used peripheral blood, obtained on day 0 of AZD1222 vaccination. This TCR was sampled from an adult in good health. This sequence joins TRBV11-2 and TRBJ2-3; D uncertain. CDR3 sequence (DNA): TGTGCCAGCAGCTTAGTAGGAGTAGATACGCAGTATTTT. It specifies CASSLVGVDTQYF.